The entry below describes one T cell receptor beta chain. As yet, its antigen is unknown. Using constant-segment primers, 5'RACE produced TCR alpha and TCR beta cDNA libraries carrying sample barcodes and UMIs. MiXCR, run by TCRdb on the 5' RACE reads, gives a single entry per CDR3 protein. This sample has 150,000 to 200,000 distinct CDR3 sequences, with more than 9% found just once. The data are from a study of T-cell memory formation after mild COVID-19. Broader study findings: Clones that contracted clustered mainly in CM and EM if CD4+ and in EMRA if CD8+. Researchers found some responding clones in pre-infection memory, a sign that cross-reactive memory joined. Confirmation was lacking for SARS-CoV-2 specificity of second-wave clones that peaked on day 37.

CDR3 length equals 13 residues. V was clipped by 8 bases and J by 4 bases; unmatched bases: 6. Per the germline V gene, CDR1 is MNHEY and CDR2 is SVGEGT. Sequences were obtained from PBMCs or a T cell subset sorted from them (not recorded which). The TCR originated in a man younger than 35 who had mild COVID-19 (a few samples of this study predate the infection). Cell type and time point are not known. This chain joins TRBV6-2 or TRBV6-3 and TRBJ1-1, with TRBD1 identical over 8 bases. CDR3: CASHRDRGTEAFF. For the CDR3, the DNA is TGTGCCAGCCACAGAGACAGGGGCACTGAAGCTTTCTTT.